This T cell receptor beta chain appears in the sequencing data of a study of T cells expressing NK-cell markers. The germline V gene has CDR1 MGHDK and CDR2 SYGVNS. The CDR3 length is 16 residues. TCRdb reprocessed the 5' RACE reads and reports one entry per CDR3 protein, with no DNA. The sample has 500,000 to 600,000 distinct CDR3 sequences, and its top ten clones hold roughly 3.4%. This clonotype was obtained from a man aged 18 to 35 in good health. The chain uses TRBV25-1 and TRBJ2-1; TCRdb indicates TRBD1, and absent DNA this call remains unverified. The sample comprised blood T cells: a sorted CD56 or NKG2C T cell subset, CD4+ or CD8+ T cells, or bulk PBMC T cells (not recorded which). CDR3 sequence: CASGGDTQILTNEQFF.